This TCR beta chain was identified during a study of blood T cell repertoires in COVID-19. At the level of the study: T cells, B-cell-depleted T cells, or PBMCs supplied cDNA or gDNA.

This table comes from immunoSEQ multiplex PCR, and its TCRdb copy is limited to in-frame clones, with some not included. The sample comprises fewer than 400,000 clones, 88% of which are singletons, and over 4.5% rests with the top ten. Trimming cost V 5 bases and J 0 bases; bases outside gene matches: 4. Germline V gene sequence: CDR1 SNHLY, CDR2 FYNNEI. The CDR3 has 15 residues. This clone occurred once. Individuals aged roughly 18 to 95 years were recruited from about two dozen US areas. The chain combines TRBV2 with TRBJ2-3; 8 nucleotides match TRBD2. The sequenced sample was PBMCs or T cells enriched from blood (not recorded which). The TCR originated in a man younger than 40 who had recovered from COVID-19. The CDR3 is CASSRTSTSTDTQYF. As DNA, the CDR3 is TGTGCCAGCAGTAGGACTAGCACTAGCACAGATACGCAGTATTTT.